The clone carrying this T cell receptor (beta chain) was seen a few times. Its antigen is still unknown. CDR1 MNHEY and CDR2 SVGAGI come from the germline V gene. Trimming removed 2 bases from V and 3 bases from J; junction bases left unmatched: 1. The CDR3 runs to 13 residues. The source of the sample is a study of T-cell memory formation after mild COVID-19. Study context: Largely, the TCR clusters proved donor specific.

Study-level findings and limits: Clones that shrank (day 15 to 85) were balanced CD4/CD8, whereas later expanders leaned CD4+. Largely, contracting CD4+ clones fell within CM and EM, and contracting CD8+ clones within EMRA.

5'RACE primed at constant segments yielded TCR alpha and TCR beta cDNA libraries bearing sample barcodes and UMIs. In TCRdb, the 5' RACE reads were re-called with MiXCR into one record per CDR3 protein. Of over 350,000 distinct CDR3 sequences detected, about 24% appear once; the ten largest clones hold about 10%. The chain uses TRBV6-5 and TRBJ2-7; 7 bases are shared with TRBD2. This TCR was sampled from an adult woman who had mild COVID-19 (a few samples of this study predate the infection). Cell type and time point are not known. Material for sequencing was PBMCs or a T cell subset sorted from them (not recorded which). The CDR3 region is CASSYGTIYEQYF. The CDR3, as DNA: TGTGCCAGCAGTTACGGGACTATCTACGAGCAGTACTTC.